This T cell receptor beta chain came from a study of blood T cell repertoires in COVID-19. As for the study in general: Italy, Spain and the United States were the sources of the convalescent and acute COVID-19 samples.

Per the germline V gene, CDR1 is MDHEN and CDR2 is SYDVKM. There are 16 residues in the CDR3. J gave up 1 base and V 6 bases, and 8 bases lay outside the gene matches. The method was immunoSEQ multiplex PCR; TCRdb's version includes in-frame clones alone and lacks a portion of them. The sample includes some 670,000 clones, 85% to 90% of them seen just once. The TCR originated in a woman aged 18-29 years with acute or convalescent COVID-19. The sequencing input was peripheral blood. The genes are TRBV28 and TRBJ1-2; 10 bases agree with TRBD1. CDR3: CASRGTGTGDNYGYTF. The CDR3 DNA is TGTGCCAGCAGGGGGACCGGGACAGGGGATAACTATGGCTACACCTTC.